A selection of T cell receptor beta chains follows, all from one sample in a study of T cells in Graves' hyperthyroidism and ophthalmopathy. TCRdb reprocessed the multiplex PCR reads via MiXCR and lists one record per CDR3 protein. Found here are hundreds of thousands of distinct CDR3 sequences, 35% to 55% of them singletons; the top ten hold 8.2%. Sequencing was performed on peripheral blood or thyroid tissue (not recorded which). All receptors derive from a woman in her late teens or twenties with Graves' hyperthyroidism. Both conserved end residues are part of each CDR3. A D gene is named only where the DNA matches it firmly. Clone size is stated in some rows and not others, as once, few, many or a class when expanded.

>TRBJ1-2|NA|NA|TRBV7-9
CASSQESGDGYTF
TGCGCCAGCAGCCAAGAGTCGGGTGATGGCTACACCTTC
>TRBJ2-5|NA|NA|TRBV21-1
CASSKRGRARWAQYF
TGTGCCAGCAGCAAAAGGGGGAGGGCCCGGTGGGCCCAGTACTTC
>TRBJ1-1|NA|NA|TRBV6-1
CASSVLGRDKNTEAFF
TGTGCCAGCAGCGTATTAGGCCGTGACAAGAACACTGAAGCTTTCTTT
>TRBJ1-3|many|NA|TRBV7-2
CASSLAGRNTIYF
TGTGCCAGCAGCTTAGCGGGGCGAAACACCATATATTTT
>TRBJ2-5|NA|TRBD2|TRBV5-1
CASSHGLAGAQETQYF
TGCGCCAGCAGCCATGGACTAGCGGGAGCCCAAGAGACCCAGTACTTC
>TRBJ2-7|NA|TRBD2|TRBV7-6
CASSLGGGLELYEQYF
TGTGCCAGCAGCTTAGGGGGGGGACTAGAACTCTACGAGCAGTACTTC
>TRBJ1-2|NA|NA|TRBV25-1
CASRGRGDGYTF
TGTGCCAGCAGGGGCAGAGGCGATGGCTACACCTTC
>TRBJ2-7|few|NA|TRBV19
CASSMGDGGAYEQYF
TGTGCCAGTAGTATGGGAGACGGGGGAGCCTACGAGCAGTACTTC
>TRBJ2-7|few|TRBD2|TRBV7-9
CASSLQFGRGSYEQYF
TGTGCCAGCAGCTTGCAGTTCGGGAGGGGCTCCTACGAGCAGTACTTC
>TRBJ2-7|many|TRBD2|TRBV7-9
CASSPLTSVEQYF
TGTGCCAGCAGCCCATTGACTAGCGTCGAGCAGTACTTC
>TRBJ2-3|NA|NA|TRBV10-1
CATGQGDTQYF
TGCGCCACCGGGCAGGGAGATACGCAGTATTTT
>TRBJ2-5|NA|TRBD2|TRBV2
CASSKRGLAGVEETQYF
TGTGCCAGCAGTAAAAGGGGACTAGCGGGAGTCGAAGAGACCCAGTACTTC
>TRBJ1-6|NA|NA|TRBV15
CATSTRTDPDSPLHF
TGTGCCACCAGCACCCGGACAGACCCCGATTCACCCCTCCACTTT
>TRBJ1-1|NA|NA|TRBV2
CASSPTFPEAFF
TGTGCCAGCAGCCCCACATTCCCTGAAGCTTTCTTT
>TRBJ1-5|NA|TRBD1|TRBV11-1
CASSLGVRGLGNQPQHF
TGTGCCAGCAGCTTAGGTGTAAGGGGGCTTGGCAATCAGCCCCAGCATTTT
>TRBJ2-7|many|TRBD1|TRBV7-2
CASSQGTGVYEQYF
TGTGCCAGCAGCCAAGGGACAGGGGTTTACGAGCAGTACTTC
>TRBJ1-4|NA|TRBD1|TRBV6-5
CASSFHPGQGKEKLFF
TGTGCCAGCAGTTTTCACCCGGGACAGGGGAAGGAAAAACTGTTTTTT
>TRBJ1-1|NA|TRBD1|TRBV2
CASFGTGDAEAFF
TGTGCCAGCTTCGGGACAGGGGACGCTGAAGCTTTCTTT
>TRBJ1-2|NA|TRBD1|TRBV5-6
CASSAWGGQEYGYTF
TGTGCCAGCAGCGCATGGGGTGGACAGGAATATGGCTACACCTTC
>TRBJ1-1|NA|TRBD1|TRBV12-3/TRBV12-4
CASRRGQGGYTEAFF
TGTGCCAGCAGAAGGGGACAGGGAGGTTACACTGAAGCTTTCTTT
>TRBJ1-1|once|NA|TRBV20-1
CSARGTSTEAFF
TGCAGTGCTAGAGGGACTAGCACTGAAGCTTTCTTT
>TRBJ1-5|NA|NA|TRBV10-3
CAISYQTRDQNQPQHF
TGTGCCATCAGTTACCAAACAAGGGACCAGAATCAGCCCCAGCATTTT
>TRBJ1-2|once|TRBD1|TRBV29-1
CSVGLGDSGYTF
TGCAGCGTTGGCCTAGGGGACAGTGGCTACACCTTC
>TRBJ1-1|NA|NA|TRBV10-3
CAITWTANTEAFF
TGTGCCATCACTTGGACCGCAAACACTGAAGCTTTCTTT
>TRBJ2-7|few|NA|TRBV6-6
CASSYGIPPYEQYF
TGTGCCAGCAGTTATGGGATCCCCCCCTACGAGCAGTACTTC
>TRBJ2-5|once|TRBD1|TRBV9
CASSVAYRGPETQYF
TGTGCCAGCAGCGTGGCCTACAGGGGGCCGGAGACCCAGTACTTC
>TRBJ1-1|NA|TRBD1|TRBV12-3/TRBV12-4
CASSQNPFWTGGTEAFF
TGTGCCAGCAGCCAAAACCCCTTTTGGACAGGGGGCACTGAAGCTTTCTTT
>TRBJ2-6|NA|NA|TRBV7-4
CASSKRVISGANVLTF
TGCGCCAGCAGCAAAAGGGTGATCTCTGGGGCCAACGTCCTGACTTTC
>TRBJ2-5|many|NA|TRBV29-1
CSVAEGKETQYF
TGCAGCGTTGCTGAGGGAAAAGAGACCCAGTACTTC
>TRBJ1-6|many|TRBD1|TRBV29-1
CSVRDRGNNSPLHF
TGCAGCGTTCGTGACAGGGGGAATAATTCACCCCTCCACTTT
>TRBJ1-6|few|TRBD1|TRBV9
CASSGDRERSPLHF
TGTGCCAGCTCAGGAGACAGGGAGCGTTCACCCCTCCACTTT